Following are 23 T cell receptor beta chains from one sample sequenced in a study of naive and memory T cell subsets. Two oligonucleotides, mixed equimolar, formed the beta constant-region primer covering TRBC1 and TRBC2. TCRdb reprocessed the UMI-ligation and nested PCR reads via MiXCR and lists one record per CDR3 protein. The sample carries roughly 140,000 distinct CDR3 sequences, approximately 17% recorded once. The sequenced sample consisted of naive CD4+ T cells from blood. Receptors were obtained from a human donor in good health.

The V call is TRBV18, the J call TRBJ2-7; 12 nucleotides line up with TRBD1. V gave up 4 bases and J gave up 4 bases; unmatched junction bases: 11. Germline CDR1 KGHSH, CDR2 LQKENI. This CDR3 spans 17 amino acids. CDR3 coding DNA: TGTGCCAGCTCACGGGATCTCGGGACAGGGGGCAAGTACGAGCAGTACTTC. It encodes CASSRDLGTGGKYEQYF.

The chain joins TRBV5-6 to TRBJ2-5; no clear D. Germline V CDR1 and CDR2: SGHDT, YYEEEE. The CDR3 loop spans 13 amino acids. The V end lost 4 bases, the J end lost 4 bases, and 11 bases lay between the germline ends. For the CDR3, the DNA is TGTGCCAGCAGCCTAAATGTTGGAGAGACCCAGTACTTC. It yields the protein CASSLNVGETQYF.

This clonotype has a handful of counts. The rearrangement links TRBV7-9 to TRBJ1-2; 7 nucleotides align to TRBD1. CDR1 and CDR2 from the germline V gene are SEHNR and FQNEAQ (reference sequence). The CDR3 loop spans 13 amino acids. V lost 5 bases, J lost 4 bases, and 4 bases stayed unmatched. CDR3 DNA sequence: TGTGCCAGCAGCCCAGACAGGGCCTATGGCTACACCTTC. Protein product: CASSPDRAYGYTF. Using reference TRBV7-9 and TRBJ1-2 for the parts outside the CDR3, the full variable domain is DTGVSQNPRHKITKRGQNVTFRCDPISEHNRLYWYRQTLGQGPEFLTYFQNEAQLEKSRLLSDRFSAERPKGSFSTLEIQRTEQGDSAMYLCASSPDRAYGYTFGSGTRLTVV.

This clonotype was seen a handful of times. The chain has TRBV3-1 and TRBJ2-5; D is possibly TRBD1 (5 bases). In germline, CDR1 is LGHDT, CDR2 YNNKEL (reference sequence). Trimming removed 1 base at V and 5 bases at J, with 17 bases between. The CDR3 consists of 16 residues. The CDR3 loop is CASSQAGTGPRETQYF. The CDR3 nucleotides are TGTGCCAGCAGCCAAGCAGGAACAGGCCCCCGGGAGACCCAGTACTTC.

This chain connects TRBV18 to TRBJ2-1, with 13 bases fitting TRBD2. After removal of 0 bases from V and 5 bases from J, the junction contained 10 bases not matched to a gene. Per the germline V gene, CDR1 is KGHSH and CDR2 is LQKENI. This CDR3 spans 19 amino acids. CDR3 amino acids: CASSPPRGRTSGSHNEQFF. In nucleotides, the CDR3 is TGTGCCAGCTCACCACCGAGGGGGCGGACTAGCGGGAGTCACAATGAGCAGTTCTTC.

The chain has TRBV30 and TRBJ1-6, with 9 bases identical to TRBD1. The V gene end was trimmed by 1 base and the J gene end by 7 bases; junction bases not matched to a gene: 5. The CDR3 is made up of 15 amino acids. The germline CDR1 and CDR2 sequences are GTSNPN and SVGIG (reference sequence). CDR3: CAWSAGQGVNSPLHF. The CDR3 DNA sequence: TGTGCCTGGAGTGCGGGACAGGGAGTAAATTCACCCCTCCACTTT.

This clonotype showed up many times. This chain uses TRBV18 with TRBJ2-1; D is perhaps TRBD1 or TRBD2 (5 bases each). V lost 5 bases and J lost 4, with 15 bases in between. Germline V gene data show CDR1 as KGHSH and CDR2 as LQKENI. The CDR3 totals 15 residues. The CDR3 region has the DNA TGTGCCAGCTCAGGCACAGAGGGGTTTTACAATGAGCAGTTCTTC. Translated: CASSGTEGFYNEQFF.

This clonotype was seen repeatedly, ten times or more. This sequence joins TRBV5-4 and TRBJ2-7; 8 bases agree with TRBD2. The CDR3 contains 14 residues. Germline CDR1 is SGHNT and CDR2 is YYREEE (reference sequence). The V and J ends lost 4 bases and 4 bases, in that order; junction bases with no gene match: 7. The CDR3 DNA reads TGTGCCAGCAGCGCTTCGGGCGGGAGGTACGAGCAGTACTTC. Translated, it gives CASSASGGRYEQYF.

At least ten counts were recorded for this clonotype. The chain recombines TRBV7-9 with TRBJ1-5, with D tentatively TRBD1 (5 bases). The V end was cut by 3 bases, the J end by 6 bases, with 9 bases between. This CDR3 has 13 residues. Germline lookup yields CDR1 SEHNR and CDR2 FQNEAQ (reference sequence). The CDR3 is CASSFRDRQPQHF. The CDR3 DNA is TGTGCCAGCAGCTTCAGGGACCGTCAGCCCCAGCATTTT.

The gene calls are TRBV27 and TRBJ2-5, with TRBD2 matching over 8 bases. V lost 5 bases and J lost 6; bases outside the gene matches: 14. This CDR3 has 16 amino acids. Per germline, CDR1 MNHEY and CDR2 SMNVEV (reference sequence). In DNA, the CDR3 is TGTGCCAGCAGTCGGTCCATGGAGCGGGAGTGGAAGACCCAGTACTTC. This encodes CASSRSMEREWKTQYF.

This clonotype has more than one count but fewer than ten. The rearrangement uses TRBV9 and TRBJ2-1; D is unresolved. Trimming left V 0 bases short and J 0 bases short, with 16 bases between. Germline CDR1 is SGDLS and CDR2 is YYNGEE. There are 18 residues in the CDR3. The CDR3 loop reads CASSVVARLPSSYNEQFF. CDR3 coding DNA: TGTGCCAGCAGCGTAGTGGCCCGACTCCCGAGCTCCTACAATGAGCAGTTCTTC.

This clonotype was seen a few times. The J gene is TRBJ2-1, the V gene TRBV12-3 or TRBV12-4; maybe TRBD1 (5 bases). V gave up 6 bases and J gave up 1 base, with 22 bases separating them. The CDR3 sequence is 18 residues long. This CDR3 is CASRSGAQVRLSYNEQFF. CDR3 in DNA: TGTGCCAGCAGGAGTGGGGCCCAGGTGAGACTTTCCTACAATGAGCAGTTCTTC.

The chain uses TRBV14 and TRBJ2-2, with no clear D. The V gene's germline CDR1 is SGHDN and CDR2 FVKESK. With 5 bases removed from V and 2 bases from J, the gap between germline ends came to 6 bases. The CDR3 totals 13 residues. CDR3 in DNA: TGTGCCAGCAGCTCGCACAACACCGGGGAGCTGTTTTTT. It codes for CASSSHNTGELFF. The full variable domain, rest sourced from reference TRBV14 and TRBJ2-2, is EAGVTQFPSHSVIEKGQTVTLRCDPISGHDNLYWYRRVMGKEIKFLLHFVKESKQDESGMPNNRFLAERTGGTYSTLKVQPAELEDSGVYFCASSSHNTGELFFGEGSRLTVL.

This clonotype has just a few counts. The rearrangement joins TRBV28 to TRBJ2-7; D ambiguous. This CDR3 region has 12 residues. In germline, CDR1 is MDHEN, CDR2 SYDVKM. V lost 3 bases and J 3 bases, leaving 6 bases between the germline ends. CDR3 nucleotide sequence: TGTGCCAGCAGTTTTGTGGACTACGAGCAGTACTTC. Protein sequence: CASSFVDYEQYF.

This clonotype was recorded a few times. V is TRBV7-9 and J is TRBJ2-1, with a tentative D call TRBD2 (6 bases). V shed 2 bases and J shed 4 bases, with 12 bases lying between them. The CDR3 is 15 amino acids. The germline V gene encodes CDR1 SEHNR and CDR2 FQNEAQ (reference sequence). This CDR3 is CASSLLALRYNEQFF. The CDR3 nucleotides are TGTGCCAGCAGCTTACTAGCGCTCCGATACAATGAGCAGTTCTTC.

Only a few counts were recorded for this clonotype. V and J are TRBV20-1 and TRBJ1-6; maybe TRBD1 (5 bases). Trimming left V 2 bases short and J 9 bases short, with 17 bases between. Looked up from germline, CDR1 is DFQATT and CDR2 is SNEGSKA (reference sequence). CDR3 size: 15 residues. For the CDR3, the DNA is TGCAGTGCTAGACTTGCCGGGACGCAGCGTTCACCCCTCCACTTT. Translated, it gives CSARLAGTQRSPLHF.

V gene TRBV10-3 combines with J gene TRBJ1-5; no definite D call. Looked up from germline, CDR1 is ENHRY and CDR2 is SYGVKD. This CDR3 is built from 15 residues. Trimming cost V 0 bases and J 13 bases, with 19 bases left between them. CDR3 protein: CAISESNTMIASQHF. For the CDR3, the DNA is TGTGCCATCAGTGAGTCGAACACGATGATCGCGTCGCAGCATTTT.

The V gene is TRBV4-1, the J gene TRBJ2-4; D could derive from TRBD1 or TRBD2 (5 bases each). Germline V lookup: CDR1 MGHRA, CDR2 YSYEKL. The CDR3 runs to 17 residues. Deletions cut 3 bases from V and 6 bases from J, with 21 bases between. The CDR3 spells CASSHPLWGKFGNIQYF. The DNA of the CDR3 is TGCGCCAGCAGCCATCCGCTTTGGGGGAAGTTTGGAAACATTCAGTACTTC.

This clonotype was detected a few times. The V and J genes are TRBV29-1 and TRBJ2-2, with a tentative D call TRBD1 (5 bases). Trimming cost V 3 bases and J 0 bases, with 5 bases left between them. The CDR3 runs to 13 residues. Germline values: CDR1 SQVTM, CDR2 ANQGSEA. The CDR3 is CSVDRANTGELFF. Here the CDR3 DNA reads TGCAGCGTTGACAGGGCGAACACCGGGGAGCTGTTTTTT.

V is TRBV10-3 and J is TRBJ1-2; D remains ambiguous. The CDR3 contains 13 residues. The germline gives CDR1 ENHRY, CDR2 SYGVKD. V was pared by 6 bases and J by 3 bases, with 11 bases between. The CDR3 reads CAIRSSADYGYTF. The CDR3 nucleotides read TGTGCCATCAGGTCCTCCGCTGACTATGGCTACACCTTC.

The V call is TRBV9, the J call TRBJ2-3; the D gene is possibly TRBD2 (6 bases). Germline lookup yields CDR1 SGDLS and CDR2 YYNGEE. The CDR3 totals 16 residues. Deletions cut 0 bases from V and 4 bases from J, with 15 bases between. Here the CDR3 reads CASSVAGGKGSDTQYF. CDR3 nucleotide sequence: TGTGCCAGCAGCGTAGCGGGCGGGAAGGGGTCAGATACGCAGTATTTT. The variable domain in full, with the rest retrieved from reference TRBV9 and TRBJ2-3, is DSGVTQTPKHLITATGQRVTLRCSPRSGDLSVYWYQQSLDQGLQFLIQYYNGEERAKGNILERFSAQQFPDLHSELNLSSLELGDSALYFCASSVAGGKGSDTQYFGPGTRLTVL.

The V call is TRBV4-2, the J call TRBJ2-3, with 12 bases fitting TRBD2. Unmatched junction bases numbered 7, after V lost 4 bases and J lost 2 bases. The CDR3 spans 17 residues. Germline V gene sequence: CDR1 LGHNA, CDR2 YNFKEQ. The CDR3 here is CASSRARLAGDTDTQYF. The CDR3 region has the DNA TGTGCCAGCAGCCGAGCAAGACTAGCGGGGGACACAGATACGCAGTATTTT.

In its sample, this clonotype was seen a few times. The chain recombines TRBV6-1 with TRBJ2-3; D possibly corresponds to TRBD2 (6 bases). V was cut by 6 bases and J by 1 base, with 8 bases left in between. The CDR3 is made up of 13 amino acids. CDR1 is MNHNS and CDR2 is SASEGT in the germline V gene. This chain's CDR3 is CASSVAGTDTQYF. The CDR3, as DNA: TGTGCCAGCAGCGTAGCGGGCACAGATACGCAGTATTTT.